These 4 T cell receptor beta chains originate from one sample sequenced in a study of Tregs in tolerant kidney transplant recipients (dated by TCRdb to the late 2010s). The sample's time point label, in plain terms: blood sample drawn before combined kidney and bone marrow transplant. Library construction relied on the immunoSEQ multiplex PCR assay. In TCRdb, the immuneACCESS table is reduced to in-frame sequences with V and J assigned. These tables do not hold every clone; where another copy was compared, an unresolved V gene accounts for under half, and the others remain unexplained. The sample profile shows around 74,000 clones; 95% to 98% of them were found once. Jointly, the top ten make up roughly 0.59% of the sample. Sequences were derived from CD4+ T cells from blood, sampled before the transplant. The receptors were sampled from a human donor who received a combined kidney and bone marrow transplant.

This chain connects TRBV7-2 to TRBJ2-5; TRBD2 matches at 7 bases. V was clipped by 5 bases and J by 2 bases; unmatched bases: 14. The CDR3 is made up of 17 amino acids. Germline V gene sequence: CDR1 SGHTA, CDR2 FQGNSA. CDR3 coding DNA: TGTGCCAGCAGCAAGAAAACCACCGGGACTAAACAAGAGACCCAGTACTTC. This encodes CASSKKTTGTKQETQYF.

The rearrangement joins TRBV7-8 to TRBJ2-7, with 7 bases lining up with TRBD1. J lost 4 bases, V lost 2 bases, and 14 bases had no gene match. Germline values: CDR1 SGHVS, CDR2 FQNEAQ. This CDR3 spans 17 amino acids. The chain's CDR3 is CASSLRFRDRFMYEQYF. In DNA, the CDR3 is TGTGCCAGCAGCTTAAGATTCCGGGACAGATTTATGTACGAGCAGTACTTC.

The chain employs TRBV19 and TRBJ1-3, with D possibly matching TRBD1 (6 bases). Germline V lookup: CDR1 LNHDA, CDR2 SQIVND (reference sequence). CDR3 length equals 15 residues. Trimming took off 11 bases at V and 2 bases at J, with 19 bases between the two ends. CDR3 DNA sequence: TGTGCCGGCTCGAGGGCACAGGGAACTGGAAACACCATATATTTT. Translated: CAGSRAQGTGNTIYF.

V gene TRBV6-1 combines with J gene TRBJ2-1; 10 nucleotides align to TRBD2. With 4 bases clipped from V and 7 bases from J, the junction kept 7 bases outside the gene matches. Germline V gene lookup returns CDR1 MNHNS and CDR2 SASEGT. The CDR3 is 15 amino acids. The CDR3 region has the DNA TGTGCCAGCAGTGCAATAGCGGGGGGAAATAATGAGCAGTTCTTC. It yields the protein CASSAIAGGNNEQFF.